Sequencing of this T cell receptor beta chain was carried out in a study of response to subunit inactivated influenza vaccine. Regarding the study as a whole: Each seasonal flu vaccination may recruit only limited new T cells, authors suggested.

The table lists this clonotype with many counts. Its antigen remains unidentified. TCRdb reprocessed the RT-PCR reads via MiXCR and lists one record per CDR3 protein. The data contain hundreds of thousands of distinct CDR3 sequences, about 14% of them singletons. In germline, CDR1 is SGDLS, CDR2 YYNGEE. V lost 0 bases to trimming and J lost 4 bases, with 13 bases between them. The CDR3 has 16 amino acids. This clonotype was sampled from a middle-aged man who received an inactivated influenza vaccine. The chain has TRBV9 and TRBJ2-2; D is possibly TRBD2 (5 bases). The sample was PBMCs from blood, taken less than 15 days before vaccination. Here the CDR3 DNA reads TGTGCCAGCAGCGTAGGAGGAGGATTGAGCACCGGGGAGCTGTTTTTT. This gives the protein CASSVGGGLSTGELFF.